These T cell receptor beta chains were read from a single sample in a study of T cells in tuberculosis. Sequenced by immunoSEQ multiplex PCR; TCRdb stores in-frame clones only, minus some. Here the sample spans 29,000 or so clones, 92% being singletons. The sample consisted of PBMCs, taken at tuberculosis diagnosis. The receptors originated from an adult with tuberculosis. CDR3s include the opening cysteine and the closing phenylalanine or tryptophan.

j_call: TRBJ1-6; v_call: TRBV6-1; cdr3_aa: CASSEARTGSSPLHF
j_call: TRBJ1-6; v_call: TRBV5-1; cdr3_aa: CASSLGSNSPLHF
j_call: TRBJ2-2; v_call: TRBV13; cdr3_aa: CASSATGTENTGELFF
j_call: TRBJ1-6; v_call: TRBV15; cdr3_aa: CATSRDRGEISPLHF
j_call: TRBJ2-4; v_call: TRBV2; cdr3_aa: CATLTSGGLLAKNIQYF
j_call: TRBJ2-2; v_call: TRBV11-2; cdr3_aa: CASSLWYSNSDTGELFF
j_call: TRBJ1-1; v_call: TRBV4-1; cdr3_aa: CASSQDPGQGPGGEAFF
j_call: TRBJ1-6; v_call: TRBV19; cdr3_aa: CASTAGDRENSPLHF
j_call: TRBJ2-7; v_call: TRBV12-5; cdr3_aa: CASAPPGQGRYEQYF
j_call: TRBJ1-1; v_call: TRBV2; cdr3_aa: CASRPGVQGATEAFF
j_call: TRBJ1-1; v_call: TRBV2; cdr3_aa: CASSEGRNTEAFF
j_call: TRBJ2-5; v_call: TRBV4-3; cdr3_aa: CASSFRGGETQYF
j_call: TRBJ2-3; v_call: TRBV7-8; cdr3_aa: CASSLRRLAGADTQYF
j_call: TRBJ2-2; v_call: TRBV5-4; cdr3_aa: CASSPGGLKTGELFF
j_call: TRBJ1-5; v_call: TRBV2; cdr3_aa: CASSDTGRNQPQHF
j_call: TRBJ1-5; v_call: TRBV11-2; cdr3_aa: CASSLDHAGYQPQHF
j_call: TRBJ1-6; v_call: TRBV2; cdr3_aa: CASSVWDSFPLHF
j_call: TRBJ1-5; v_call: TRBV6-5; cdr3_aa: CASSYSAGVNQPQHF
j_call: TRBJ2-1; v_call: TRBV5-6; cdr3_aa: CASSPRKPGYNEQFF
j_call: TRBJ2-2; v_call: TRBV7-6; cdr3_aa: CASSPLLVAGGELFF
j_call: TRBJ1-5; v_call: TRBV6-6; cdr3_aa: CASLYRQGGDQPQHF
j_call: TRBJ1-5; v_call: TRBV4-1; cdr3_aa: CASSLNSGTVYNQPQHF
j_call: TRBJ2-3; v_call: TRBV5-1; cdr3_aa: CASSFVPLATDTQYF
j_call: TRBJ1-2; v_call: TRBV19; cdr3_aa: CASSSFAMAGRNYGYTF
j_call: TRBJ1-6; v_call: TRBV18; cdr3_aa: CASSPGQGKGLSPLHF
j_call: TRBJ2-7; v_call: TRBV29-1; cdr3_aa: CSVGPPPGLAGSSYEQYF
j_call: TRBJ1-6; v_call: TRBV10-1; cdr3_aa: CASSDGSYNSPLHF
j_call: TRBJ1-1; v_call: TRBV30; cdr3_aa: CAWNQDRPNTEAFF
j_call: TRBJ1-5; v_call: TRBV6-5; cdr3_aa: CASSYFIEGQPQHF
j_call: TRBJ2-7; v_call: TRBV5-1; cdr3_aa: CASSLLGGEAGEQYF
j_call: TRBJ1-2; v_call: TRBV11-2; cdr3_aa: CASSLNRQGGYTF
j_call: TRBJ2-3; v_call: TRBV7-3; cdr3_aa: CASSFGGTSGGTDTQYF
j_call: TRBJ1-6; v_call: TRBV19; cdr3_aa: CASSRLTNSPLHF
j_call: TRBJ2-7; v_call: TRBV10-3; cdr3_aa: CAISGQLAPYEQYF
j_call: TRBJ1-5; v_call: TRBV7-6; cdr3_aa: CASSLEGGSNQPQHF
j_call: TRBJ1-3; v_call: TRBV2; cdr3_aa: CASSALAGTTPSGNTIYF
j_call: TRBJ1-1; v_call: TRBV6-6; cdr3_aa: CASSYLTGSPPVEAFF
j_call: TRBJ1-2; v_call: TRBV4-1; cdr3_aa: CASSQGATAYGYTF
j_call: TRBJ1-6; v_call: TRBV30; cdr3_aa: CAWSPTGFGSPLHF
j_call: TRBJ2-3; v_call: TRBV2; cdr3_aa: CASSEDVSGGGAQYF
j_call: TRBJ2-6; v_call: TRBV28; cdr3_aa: CASSLRSSGANVLTF
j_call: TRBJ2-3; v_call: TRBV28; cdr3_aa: CASRGGLAGREYF
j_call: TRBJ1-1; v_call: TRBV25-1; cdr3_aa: CASSETGTGNSEAFF
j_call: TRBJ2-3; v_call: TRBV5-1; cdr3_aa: CASSFEGTDTQYF
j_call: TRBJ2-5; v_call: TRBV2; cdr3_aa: CASSPTSGRQTQYF
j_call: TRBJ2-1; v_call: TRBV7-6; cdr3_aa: CASSSSGTPYNEQFF
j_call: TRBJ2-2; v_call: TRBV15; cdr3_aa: CATSSPGGRHTGELFF
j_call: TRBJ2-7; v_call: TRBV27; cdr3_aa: CASSPKPSGSYEQYF
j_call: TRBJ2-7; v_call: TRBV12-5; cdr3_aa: CASGLPPAGAKAYEQYF
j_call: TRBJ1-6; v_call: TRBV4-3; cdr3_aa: CASSQVMGGRYSPLHF
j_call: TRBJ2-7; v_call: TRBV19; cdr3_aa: CASSDGTDAYEQYF
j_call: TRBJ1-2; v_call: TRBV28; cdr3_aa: CASSLSVYGYTF
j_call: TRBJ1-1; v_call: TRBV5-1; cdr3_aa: CASSPGGPPSRF
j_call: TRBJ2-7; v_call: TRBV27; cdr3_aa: CASRPGQGKGEQYF